This TCR beta chain was recovered during a study of CD8 T cells in Susac syndrome (dated by TCRdb to between 2018 and 2021). For context, the study as a whole: Among the sequenced Susac syndrome patients, about six had clinically active disease and 8 or 9 were in clinical remission. CD8+ T cell repertoire clonality was compared between around eleven healthy donors, approximately 14 Susac syndrome patients and roughly 15 multiple sclerosis patients. Whether CD8+ T cell activation and differentiation in Susac syndrome was antigen driven was tested using repertoire sequencing. Susac syndrome patients were therapy-naive, on corticosteroids (some also receiving IVIg), or on IVIg alone at blood withdrawal.

The CDR3 holds 15 amino acids from the cysteine to the phenylalanine. Only the CDR3 region is kept as DNA, spanning 45 bases read in frame from base 1. V is reduced by 5 bases and J by 1 base, leaving a spacing of 9 bases between them. Only one count was recorded for this clonotype. Its cognate antigen has yet to be identified. No base quality values were provided; no much bigger clone lies one nucleotide off. A lone read gives weak evidence. Peripheral blood CD8+ and CD4+ T cells from healthy donors, Susac syndrome patients and multiple sclerosis patients were profiled by high-throughput TCR beta sequencing. The Susac syndrome patients fulfilled recently defined diagnostic criteria for either definite or probable disease. Bulk CD8+ and CD4+ T cells were purified by magnetic negative isolation, whereas CD8+ TEMRA cells were enriched by FACS. Blood was collected in EDTA tubes and processed within 24 hours, with PBMCs isolated through density gradient centrifugation. PBMCs intended for TCR sequencing were cryopreserved in liquid nitrogen and thawed later in a water bath at 37 degrees C. A purity of at least 90% was achieved for sorted or isolated CD4+, CD8+ and CD8+ TEMRA cells.

RNA was extracted with the RNeasy kit and roughly 0.45 to 1 ug was reverse transcribed using random hexamers. The immunoSEQ multiplex PCR assay, which covers 54 Vbeta and 13 Jbeta segments, was used to amplify TCR beta CDR3 regions. PCR amplification bias was corrected by using a synthetic template baseline for primer optimization and computational correction. In the source study's methods: Only productive sequences were kept, with reads annotated to V, D and J genes according to IMGT and analyzed in immunoSEQ Analyzer. Clonality was calculated as one minus the Shannon entropy normalized by log2 of the number of productive unique sequences. Public and private clones were assessed among the 100 most prevalent clones of each patient and control. Susac-specific clones were defined as absent from healthy and MS cohorts, about 1,000 published viral clones and other ImmuneACCESS disease sequences. TCRdb passed the public sequencing reads through fastp at Q25 and MiXCR, retaining productive beta sequences. Here each entry gathers all rows of one CDR3 protein and keeps the most common genes and DNA. The V and J calls come from TCRdb's annotation, not from the publication. A total of about 110,000 distinct CDR3 sequences appear in this sample, roughly 95% of them only once. The top ten clonotypes cover over 0.4% of the sample.

Broad study findings and their caveats: Susac syndrome CD8+ repertoires showed clonal expansion, highest in CD8+ TEMRA cells and greater in clinically active than remitting patients. Looking at Susac-specific public clones, the researchers identified roughly 17 in the total CD8+ repertoire and roughly 5 in the CD8+ TEMRA repertoire. The TCR sequencing and HLA analysis was acknowledged to have included a relatively small number of individuals.

The source is a human donor with Susac syndrome. The specimen was CD8+ T cells from PBMCs. The rearranged chain carries TRBV12-3 or TRBV12-4 and TRBJ2-6; no D gene call is confident. Read as DNA, the sequence is TGTGCCAGCAGTCCTAGTCTTTCTGGGGCCAACGTCCTGACTTTC. Its protein reads: CASSPSLSGANVLTF.